The 5 T cell receptor beta chains reported below all come from one sample, sequenced in a study of human T cells and chemical hapten exposure (dated by TCRdb to 2020 to 2022). The sample's time point label, decoded: patch test 1, 2 weeks after DPC sensitization. The treatment or condition label on this specimen signifies: therapeutic diphenylcyclopropenone sensitization with weekly scalp DPC. The protocol used for the library was RACE. The reads were generated on a NextSeq 500. The public reads were reprocessed in TCRdb via fastp at Q25 and MiXCR, keeping in-frame beta chains. Each CDR3 protein appears once, grouped with its most common genes and DNA. For this sample there are 100,000 or so distinct CDR3 sequences; roughly 9.6% appear just once. Together, the top ten hold around 3.5% of the sample. Sequences were derived from whole blood, sampled in connection with sensitization to the hapten diphenylcyclopropenone (DPC). The receptors shown here come from a woman aged 35 to 49 with alopecia areata. Some clones in this sample may be carry-over from other donors' samples.

The V call is TRBV20-1, the J call TRBJ2-4; the D gene is possibly TRBD2 (5 bases). Trimming left V 0 bases short and J 3 bases short, with 12 bases between. The CDR3 runs 15 residues. CDR1 is DFQATT and CDR2 is SNEGSKA in the germline V gene (reference sequence). Here the CDR3 reads CSARDSGVVKNIQYF. CDR3 coding DNA: TGCAGTGCTAGAGATTCCGGGGTTGTCAAAAACATTCAGTACTTC.

This clonotype was detected a few times. The CDR3 loop is CARNDRANTEAFF. The CDR3 DNA reads TGTGCCAGGAATGACAGAGCTAACACTGAAGCTTTCTTT. This chain uses TRBV30 with TRBJ1-1; perhaps TRBD1 as D (5 bases). The V and J ends lost 8 bases and 2 bases respectively, with 15 bases between them. Germline V gene lookup returns CDR1 GTSNPN and CDR2 SVGIG (reference sequence). The length of the CDR3 is 13 residues.

This clonotype has at least ten counts. CDR3 coding DNA: TGTGCCAGTAGCCCCCAGGGGCTAGCGGATTACGAGCAGTACTTC. Translated: CASSPQGLADYEQYF. V and J are TRBV19 and TRBJ2-7; weak D call: TRBD2 (7 bases). This CDR3 comprises 15 residues. V was shortened by 6 bases and J by 4 bases, with 19 bases between the two germline ends. Per germline, CDR1 LNHDA and CDR2 SQIVND (reference sequence).

The CDR3 DNA reads as TGTGCCAGCAGTTTGGGACAGGGGATTGGCTACACCTTC. This translates into CASSLGQGIGYTF. J is TRBJ1-2 and V is TRBV12-3 or TRBV12-4, with TRBD1 identical over 10 bases. The CDR3 spans 13 residues. Trimming cost V 3 bases and J 7 bases; bases outside gene matches: 2.

This clonotype showed up many times. This chain connects TRBV4-2 to TRBJ2-7; the D gene is possibly TRBD2 (5 bases). Germline V CDR1 and CDR2: LGHNA, YNFKEQ. The CDR3 length is 13 residues. Trimming shortened V by 4 bases and J by 1 base, and 8 bases separated the two germline ends. The CDR3 DNA reads as TGTGCCAGCAGCCGAGAGCGGTCCTACGAGCAGTACTTC. Translated: CASSRERSYEQYF.